The TCR beta chain described here comes from a study of shared clonotypes between healthy human individuals. Study outcomes and limitations: Non-shared clonotypes had lower generation probabilities than clonotypes shared by all four sorted-subset donors. Depth of sequencing was expected to influence donor clonotype sharing.

The CDR3 totals 15 residues. CDR1 and CDR2 from the germline V gene are SNHLY and FYNNEI. Trimming took off 6 bases at V and 0 bases at J, with 12 bases between the two ends. Assay used: immunoSEQ multiplex PCR; TCRdb lists only in-frame clones, some missing. This table holds around 1,100,000 clones, about 72% found once. Naive CD4+ cells were CD45RA-selected; the remaining cells were memory. Points on this clone: The antigen remains unidentified.

V gene TRBV2 combines with J gene TRBJ2-4; D is tentatively TRBD1 or TRBD2 (5 bases each). This receptor was taken from a man in his late teens or twenties in good health. Some clones in this sample may be carry-over from other donors' samples. Material for sequencing was memory CD4+ T cells from PBMCs. Documented subset: CD45RA-negative fraction. CDR3 region: CASRPGRLAKNIQYF. DNA of the CDR3: TGTGCCAGCAGACCGGGACGCCTAGCCAAAAACATTCAGTACTTC.